This T cell receptor (beta chain) stems from a study of OX40 agonist ivuxolimab in advanced cancers. The table came from immunoSEQ multiplex PCR; TCRdb's copy has only in-frame clones and leaves some out. This table has around 50,000 clones, about 81% appearing once. This clone appeared once. Patients were excluded for autoimmune disease history or systemic immunosuppression. The investigators sampled blood at baseline, at cycle 4 day 1, and at cycle 7 day 1. The CDR3 loop spans 14 amino acids. V lost 5 bases and J lost 3; bases outside the gene matches: 7. The V gene's germline CDR1 is LNHNV and CDR2 YYDKDF (reference sequence).

This sequence originates from an adult with an advanced solid tumor such as melanoma, head and neck, liver or kidney cancer. V and J are TRBV15 and TRBJ2-7; 7 bases are shared with TRBD1. This sample comprised CD4+ or CD8+ T cells sorted from blood, obtained in a trial of the OX40 agonist ivuxolimab. The DNA for the CDR3 is TGTGCCACCAGCTGGAGTCGGGACAGCTACGAGCAGTACTTC. It encodes CATSWSRDSYEQYF. Combining the CDR3 with reference TRBV15 and TRBJ2-7 gives the whole variable domain DAMVIQNPRYQVTQFGKPVTLSCSQTLNHNVMYWYQQKSSQAPKLLFHYYDKDFNNEADTPDNFQSRRPNTSFCFLDIRSPGLGDTAMYLCATSWSRDSYEQYFGPGTRLTVT.